Here is one T cell receptor (beta chain) with its context. Its antigen remains unidentified. TCRdb keeps only in-frame clones here, not all; method: immunoSEQ multiplex PCR. Of 90,000 to 150,000 clones listed, roughly 84% are singletons. These data originate in a study of T cell responses to AZD1222 COVID-19 vaccine. V was shortened by 3 bases and J by 4 bases, with 21 bases between the two germline ends. Germline V lookup: CDR1 SNHLY, CDR2 FYNNEI. This CDR3 is 17 amino acids long. Study results and caveats: Recipients of two AZD1222 doses showed rising Spike-specific TCR breadth and depth.

V and J are TRBV2 and TRBJ2-5; no clear D gene. The sample consisted of peripheral blood, taken 28 days after the second AZD1222 dose. This receptor was identified in an adult who received the AZD1222 COVID-19 vaccine. CDR3 sequence: CASSESRGTTLGETQYF. In nucleotides, the CDR3 is TGTGCCAGCAGTGAGTCCCGCGGAACTACTTTGGGAGAGACCCAGTACTTC.